Listed here are 9 T cell receptor beta chains from one sample, sequenced in a study of shared clonotypes between healthy human individuals. Some clones are missing from TCRdb's copy, which holds only in-frame ones; the method was immunoSEQ multiplex PCR. The sample consists of 2 million or so clones, roughly 94% of them appearing once. Sequenced input: naive CD4+ T cells sorted from blood. Subset in this sample: CD45RA+ positively selected. The origin of the receptors is a young man in good health.

This sequence joins TRBV10-3 and TRBJ2-3, with D perhaps being TRBD1 or TRBD2 (6 bases each). Germline-derived CDR1 and CDR2 are ENHRY and SYGVKD. V was pared by 10 bases and J by 2 bases, with 16 bases between. This CDR3 spans 14 amino acids. In DNA form, the CDR3 reads TGTGCCACTTGTGGGGGGCGGACCACAGATACGCAGTATTTT. It specifies CATCGGRTTDTQYF.

This clone was observed once. The chain couples TRBV6-5 to TRBJ1-2; TRBD1 matches at 10 bases. CDR1 and CDR2 (germline): MNHEY, SVGAGI. CDR3 length: 16 amino acids. V lost 2 bases and J lost 1; bases outside the gene matches: 4. The CDR3 DNA reads TGTGCCAGCAGTTACGCCGGGACAGGGGTTAACTATGGCTACACCTTC. Translating it yields CASSYAGTGVNYGYTF.

V gene TRBV7-9 combines with J gene TRBJ2-2; D gene uncertain. Trimming removed 3 bases from V and 0 bases from J, with 8 bases in between. The CDR3 is made up of 15 amino acids. Germline loops: CDR1 SEHNR, CDR2 FQNEAQ (reference sequence). This CDR3 is CASSFDVSNTGELFF. CDR3 DNA sequence: TGTGCCAGCAGCTTCGACGTCTCGAACACCGGGGAGCTGTTTTTT. Using reference TRBV7-9 and TRBJ2-2 for the parts outside the CDR3, the full variable domain is DTGVSQNPRHKITKRGQNVTFRCDPISEHNRLYWYRQTLGQGPEFLTYFQNEAQLEKSRLLSDRFSAERPKGSFSTLEIQRTEQGDSAMYLCASSFDVSNTGELFFGEGSRLTVL.

This sequence joins TRBV7-2 and TRBJ2-3; the D is unclear. The CDR3 extends over 12 amino acids. CDR1 SGHTA and CDR2 FQGNSA come from the germline V gene. Trimming removed 8 bases at V and 2 bases at J, with 8 bases between. The CDR3 is CASAPNTDTQYF. In DNA, the CDR3 is TGTGCCAGCGCACCGAACACAGATACGCAGTATTTT. The variable domain in full, with the rest retrieved from reference TRBV7-2 and TRBJ2-3, is GAGVSQSPSNKVTEKGKDVELRCDPISGHTALYWYRQSLGQGLEFLIYFQGNSAPDKSGLPSDRFSAERTGGSVSTLTIQRTQQEDSAVYLCASAPNTDTQYFGPGTRLTVL.

The CDR3 DNA reads TGCGCCAGCAGCTCGATGACAGGGAAGTTCGATGGCTACACCTTC. This translates into CASSSMTGKFDGYTF. The chain uses TRBV5-1 and TRBJ1-2, with 7 nucleotides matching TRBD1. The V gene's germline CDR1 is SGHRS and CDR2 YFSETQ. The CDR3 has 15 residues. V lost 3 bases, J lost 6 bases, and 11 bases stayed unmatched.

The V and J genes are TRBV5-1 and TRBJ1-3, with D tentatively TRBD1 (5 bases). The ends were cut back, 4 bases at V and 0 bases at J, with 17 bases in the middle. CDR1 is SGHRS, CDR2 YFSETQ, per germline. CDR3 length equals 17 residues. CDR3 bases: TGCGCCAGCAGCCCAGACTCCGGGGGGAGCTCTGGAAACACCATATATTTT. As protein: CASSPDSGGSSGNTIYF.

The chain joins TRBV6-5 to TRBJ1-1; the D gene is possibly TRBD1 (5 bases). The length of the CDR3 is 13 residues. Trimming stripped 6 bases from V and 7 bases from J, with 15 bases between. Germline CDR1 MNHEY, CDR2 SVGAGI. The CDR3 here is CASSLPGTSEAFF. CDR3 in DNA: TGTGCCAGCAGCCTCCCAGGGACTAGTGAAGCTTTCTTT.

This chain connects TRBV4-3 to TRBJ2-7; D could derive from TRBD1 or TRBD2 (5 bases each). With 4 bases removed from V and 2 bases from J, the gap between germline ends came to 21 bases. Germline CDR1 is LGHNA and CDR2 is YSLEER. This CDR3 has 17 amino acids. The CDR3 DNA is TGCGCCAGCAGCCTATATGGACTGGGGACCCATGCCTACGAGCAGTACTTC. It translates to CASSLYGLGTHAYEQYF.

V gene TRBV5-6 combines with J gene TRBJ2-7; TRBD2 matches 14 bases. The trim removed 4 bases at V and 4 bases at J, leaving 7 bases unmatched. Germline-derived CDR1 and CDR2 are SGHDT and YYEEEE. This CDR3 spans 16 amino acids. In DNA, the CDR3 is TGTGCCAGCAGCCAAGGGACTAGCGGGAGATATTACGAGCAGTACTTC. It translates to CASSQGTSGRYYEQYF. Variable domain in full (rest from reference TRBV5-6 and TRBJ2-7): DAGVTQSPTHLIKTRGQQVTLRCSPKSGHDTVSWYQQALGQGPQFIFQYYEEEERQRGNFPDRFSGHQFPNYSSELNVNALLLGDSALYLCASSQGTSGRYYEQYFGPGTRLTVT.